This T cell receptor (beta chain) was obtained from a study of response to subunit inactivated influenza vaccine. This clonotype was detected a few times. Antigen: not known. TCRdb reprocessed the RT-PCR reads with MiXCR, giving one entry per CDR3 protein. The sample holds about half a million distinct CDR3 sequences, about 7.6% seen once. Deletions cut 0 bases from V and 4 bases from J, with 12 bases between. CDR1 is GTSNPN and CDR2 is SVGIG in the germline V gene (reference sequence). There are 15 residues in the CDR3. Study-wide findings and caveats: Authors suggested few new T cells are recruited by each seasonal influenza vaccination.

The sample was PBMCs from blood, taken less than 30 months after vaccination. The V gene is TRBV30, the J gene TRBJ2-2, with D perhaps TRBD1 (6 bases). The TCR originated in a man in his fifties or sixties who received an inactivated influenza vaccine. CDR3 residues: CAWSVLGHSTGELFF. DNA for the CDR3: TGTGCCTGGAGTGTACTGGGACACTCCACCGGGGAGCTGTTTTTT.